Below are 10 T cell receptor beta chains sequenced from a single sample in a study of shared clonotypes between healthy human individuals. Repertoires were generated with immunoSEQ multiplex PCR, while TCRdb's copy carries only in-frame clones and drops some. This sample has about 1,500,000 clones; roughly 96% occur once, and the top ten carry approximately 1.2%. Input material: naive CD4+ T cells sorted from blood. The sample's subset: CD45RA+ positively selected. These receptor sequences come from a man younger than 40 in good health.

This clone appeared once. The genes are TRBV7-2 and TRBJ2-5; D is perhaps TRBD1 (7 bases). This CDR3 contains 13 residues. Germline CDR1 and CDR2: SGHTA and FQGNSA. Trimming stripped 1 base from V and 14 bases from J, with 17 bases between. The CDR3 sequence: CASSLVSRTGLYF. CDR3 bases: TGTGCCAGCAGCTTAGTCAGCAGGACAGGACTATACTTC. Full variable domain (missing parts from reference TRBV7-2 and TRBJ2-5): GAGVSQSPSNKVTEKGKDVELRCDPISGHTALYWYRQSLGQGLEFLIYFQGNSAPDKSGLPSDRFSAERTGGSVSTLTIQRTQQEDSAVYLCASSLVSRTGLYFGPGTRLLVL.

The CDR3 loop reads CASSERSGQDNNEQFF. DNA of the CDR3: TGTGCCAGCAGTGAAAGATCAGGCCAAGACAACAATGAGCAGTTCTTC. V is TRBV25-1 and J is TRBJ2-1; no firm D call. The CDR3 spans 16 residues. Germline V lookup: CDR1 MGHDK, CDR2 SYGVNS. V shed 2 bases and J shed 5 bases, with 16 bases lying between them.

This clone was counted once. The gene calls are TRBV5-1 and TRBJ2-3, with 8 bases identical to TRBD2. Germline values: CDR1 SGHRS, CDR2 YFSETQ. V lost 4 bases to trimming and J lost 5 bases; unmatched junction nucleotides: 12. This CDR3 has 16 amino acids. The CDR3 here is CASSPWVAGTVDTQYF. In nucleotides, the CDR3 is TGCGCCAGCAGCCCCTGGGTAGCGGGAACGGTAGATACGCAGTATTTT.

This sequence joins TRBV7-2 and TRBJ1-2; D may be TRBD1 (5 bases). Germline CDR1 is SGHTA and CDR2 is FQGNSA. The CDR3 totals 13 residues. The ends were cut back, 6 bases at V and 5 bases at J, with 13 bases in the middle. CDR3 DNA sequence: TGTGCCAGCAGTAAGGACATGGGGTATGGCTACACCTTC. Protein sequence: CASSKDMGYGYTF.

Turning to this clone: At the DNA level, this CDR3 is encoded by other sequences in the same sample as well. The chain joins TRBV30 to TRBJ1-2; D unclear. CDR3 size: 10 residues. Trimming cost V 3 bases and J 7 bases, with 6 bases left between them. Germline values: CDR1 GTSNPN, CDR2 SVGIG (reference sequence). CDR3 coding DNA: TGTGCCTGGAGGTCGGGTGGCTACACCTTC. It is translated as CAWRSGGYTF.

The rearrangement links TRBV4-1 to TRBJ2-7, with 8 nucleotides matching TRBD2. Germline V gene sequence: CDR1 MGHRA, CDR2 YSYEKL. The CDR3 extends over 17 amino acids. Germline trimming cut 1 base from V and 1 base from J; bases unmatched to any gene: 9. In nucleotides, the CDR3 is TGCGCCAGCAGCCAAGGAGGGTCGGGCGGGGGGTCCTACGAGCAGTACTTC. This sequence encodes CASSQGGSGGGSYEQYF.

V gene TRBV18 combines with J gene TRBJ1-5; 8 bases align to TRBD1. The CDR3 has 14 residues. Per germline, CDR1 KGHSH and CDR2 LQKENI. V shed 8 bases, J shed 5 bases, and the junction held 8 bases outside the gene matches. The CDR3 DNA reads as TGTGCCAGCCTAGAGGACAGGGAACATCAGCCCCAGCATTTT. This translates into CASLEDREHQPQHF.

The chain joins TRBV15 to TRBJ1-5, with TRBD1 matching 8 bases. The CDR3 is made up of 16 amino acids. The V gene's germline CDR1 is LNHNV and CDR2 YYDKDF (reference sequence). Losses at the gene ends were 5 bases for V and 6 bases for J; bases not matched to a gene: 12. The CDR3 sequence: CATSSDGRGQSQPQHF. The CDR3 region has the DNA TGTGCCACCAGCTCCGACGGCAGGGGGCAAAGTCAGCCCCAGCATTTT.

V usage is TRBV4-3 and J usage is TRBJ1-2; D is perhaps TRBD1 (5 bases). V shed 0 bases and J shed 6 bases, with 14 bases lying between them. The CDR3 length is 15 residues. Looked up from germline, CDR1 is LGHNA and CDR2 is YSLEER. This CDR3 reads CASSQDRGTFHGYTF. CDR3 sequence (DNA): TGCGCCAGCAGCCAAGATAGAGGGACCTTTCATGGCTACACCTTC.

The rearrangement uses TRBV5-1 and TRBJ2-5; 8 bases map to TRBD2. The V segment lost 4 bases and the J segment 5 bases; nucleotides outside the gene matches: 4. CDR1 and CDR2 (germline): SGHRS, YFSETQ. This CDR3 has 13 amino acids. The CDR3 protein is CASSGAGAETQYF. CDR3 nucleotides: TGCGCCAGCAGCGGAGCGGGAGCGGAGACCCAGTACTTC.